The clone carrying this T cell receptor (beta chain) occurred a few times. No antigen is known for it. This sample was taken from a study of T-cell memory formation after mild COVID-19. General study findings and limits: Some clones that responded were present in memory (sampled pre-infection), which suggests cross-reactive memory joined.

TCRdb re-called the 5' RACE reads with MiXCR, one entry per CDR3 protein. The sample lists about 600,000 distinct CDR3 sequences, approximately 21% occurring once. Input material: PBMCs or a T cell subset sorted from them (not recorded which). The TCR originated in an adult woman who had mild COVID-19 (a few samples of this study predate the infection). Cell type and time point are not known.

The CDR3 is CASKFAGGYEKLFF. The CDR3 region has the DNA TGTGCCAGCAAGTTCGCGGGAGGGTACGAAAAACTGTTTTTT. The chain recombines TRBV2 with TRBJ1-4; D unresolved. Germline values: CDR1 SNHLY, CDR2 FYNNEI. This CDR3 is built from 14 residues. V was clipped by 7 bases and J by 8 bases, with 17 bases between them.